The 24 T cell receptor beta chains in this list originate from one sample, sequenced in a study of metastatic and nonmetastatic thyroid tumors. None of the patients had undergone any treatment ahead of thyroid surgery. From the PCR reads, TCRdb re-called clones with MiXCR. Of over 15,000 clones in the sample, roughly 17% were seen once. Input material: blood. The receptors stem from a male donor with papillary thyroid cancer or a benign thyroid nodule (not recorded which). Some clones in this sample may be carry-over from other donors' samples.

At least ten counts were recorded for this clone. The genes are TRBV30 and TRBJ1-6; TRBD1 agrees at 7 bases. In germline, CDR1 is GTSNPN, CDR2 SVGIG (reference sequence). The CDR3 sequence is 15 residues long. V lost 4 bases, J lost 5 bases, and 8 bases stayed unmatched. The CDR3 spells CAWNQAGQHNSPLHF. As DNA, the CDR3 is TGTGCCTGGAACCAGGCGGGACAGCATAATTCACCCCTCCACTTT.

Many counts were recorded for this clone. CDR3 sequence (DNA): TGTGCCAGTTCGGACAGGGCTACAGATCAGCCCCAGCATTTT. As protein: CASSDRATDQPQHF. This sequence joins TRBV19 and TRBJ1-5; 8 positions match TRBD1. The trim removed 8 bases at V and 5 bases at J, leaving 8 bases unmatched. Germline lookup yields CDR1 LNHDA and CDR2 SQIVND (reference sequence). This CDR3 is built from 14 residues.

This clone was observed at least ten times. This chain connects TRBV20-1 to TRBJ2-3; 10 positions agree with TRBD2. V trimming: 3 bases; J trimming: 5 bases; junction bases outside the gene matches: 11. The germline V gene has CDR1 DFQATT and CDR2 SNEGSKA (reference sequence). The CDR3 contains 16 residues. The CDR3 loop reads CSASGTSGISGDTQYF. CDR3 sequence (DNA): TGCAGTGCTAGCGGCACTAGCGGGATCAGCGGAGATACGCAGTATTTT.

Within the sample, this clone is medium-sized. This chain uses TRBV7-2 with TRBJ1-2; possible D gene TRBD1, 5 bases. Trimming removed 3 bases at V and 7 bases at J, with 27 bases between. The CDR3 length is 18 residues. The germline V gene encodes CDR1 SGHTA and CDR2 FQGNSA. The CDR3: CASSFSFGRQGEFRGYTF. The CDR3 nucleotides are TGTGCCAGCAGCTTTAGCTTCGGGCGGCAGGGAGAATTTCGTGGCTACACCTTC.

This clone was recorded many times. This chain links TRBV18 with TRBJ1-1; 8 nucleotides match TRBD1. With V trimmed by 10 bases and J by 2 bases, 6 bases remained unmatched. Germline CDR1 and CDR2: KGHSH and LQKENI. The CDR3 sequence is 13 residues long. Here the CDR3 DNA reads TGTGCCACCGGACAGGGAATAAACACTGAAGCTTTCTTT. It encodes CATGQGINTEAFF.

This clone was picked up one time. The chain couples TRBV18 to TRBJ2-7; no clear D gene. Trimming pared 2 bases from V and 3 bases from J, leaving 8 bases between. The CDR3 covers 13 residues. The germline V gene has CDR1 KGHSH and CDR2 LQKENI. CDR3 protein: CASSPGNNYEQYF. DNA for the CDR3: TGTGCCAGCTCACCAGGCAATAACTACGAGCAGTACTTC.

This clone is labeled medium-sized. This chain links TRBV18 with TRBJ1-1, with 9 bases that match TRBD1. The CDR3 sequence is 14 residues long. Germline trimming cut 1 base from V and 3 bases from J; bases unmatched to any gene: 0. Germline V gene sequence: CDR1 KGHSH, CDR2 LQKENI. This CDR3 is CASSPRDRDTEAFF. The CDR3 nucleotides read TGTGCCAGCTCACCACGGGACAGGGACACTGAAGCTTTCTTT.

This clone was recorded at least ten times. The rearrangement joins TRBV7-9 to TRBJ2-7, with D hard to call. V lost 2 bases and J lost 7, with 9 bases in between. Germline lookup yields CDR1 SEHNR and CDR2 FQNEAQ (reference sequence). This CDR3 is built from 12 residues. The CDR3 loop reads CASSLKVGEQYF. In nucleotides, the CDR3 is TGTGCCAGCAGCTTAAAAGTCGGAGAGCAGTACTTC.

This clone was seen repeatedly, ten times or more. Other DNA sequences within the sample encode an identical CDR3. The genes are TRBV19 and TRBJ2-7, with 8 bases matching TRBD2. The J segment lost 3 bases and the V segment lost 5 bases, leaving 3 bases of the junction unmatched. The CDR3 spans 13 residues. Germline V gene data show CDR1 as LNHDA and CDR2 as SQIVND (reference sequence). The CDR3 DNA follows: TGTGCCAGTAGTCCCGGGACTAGCTACGAGCAGTACTTC. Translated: CASSPGTSYEQYF. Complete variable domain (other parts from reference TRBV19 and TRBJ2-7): DGGITQSPKYLFRKEGQNVTLSCEQNLNHDAMYWYRQDPGQGLRLIYYSQIVNDFQKGDIAEGYSVSREKKESFPLTVTSAQKNPTAFYLCASSPGTSYEQYFGPGTRLTVT.

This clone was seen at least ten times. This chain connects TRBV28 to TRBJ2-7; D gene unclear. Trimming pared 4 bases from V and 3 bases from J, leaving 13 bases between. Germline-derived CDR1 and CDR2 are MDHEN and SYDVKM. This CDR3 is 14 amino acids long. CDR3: CASSSIGPFYEQYF. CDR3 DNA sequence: TGTGCCAGCAGTTCGATCGGCCCGTTCTACGAGCAGTACTTC.

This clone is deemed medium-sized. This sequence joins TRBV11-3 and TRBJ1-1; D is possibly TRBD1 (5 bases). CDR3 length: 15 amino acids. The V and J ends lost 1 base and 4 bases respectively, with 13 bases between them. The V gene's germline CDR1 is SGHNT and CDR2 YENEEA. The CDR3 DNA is TGTGCCAGCAGCTTAGCGAGTTGGGGGTTCACTGAAGCTTTCTTT. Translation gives CASSLASWGFTEAFF. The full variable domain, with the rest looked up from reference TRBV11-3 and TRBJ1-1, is EAGVVQSPRYKIIEKKQPVAFWCNPISGHNTLYWYLQNLGQGPELLIRYENEEAVDDSQLPKDRFSAERLKGVDSTLKIQPAELGDSAVYLCASSLASWGFTEAFFGQGTRLTVV.

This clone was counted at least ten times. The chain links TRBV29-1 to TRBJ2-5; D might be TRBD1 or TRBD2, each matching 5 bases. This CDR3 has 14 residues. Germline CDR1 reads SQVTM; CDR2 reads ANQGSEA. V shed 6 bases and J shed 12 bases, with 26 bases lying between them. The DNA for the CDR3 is TGCAGCGTACACCAGGGAGAATCTATCTCGGGAAAGTACTTC. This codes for CSVHQGESISGKYF.

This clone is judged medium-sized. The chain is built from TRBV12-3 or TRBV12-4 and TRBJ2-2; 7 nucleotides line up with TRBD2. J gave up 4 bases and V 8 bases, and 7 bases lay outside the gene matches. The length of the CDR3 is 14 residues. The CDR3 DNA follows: TGTGCCAGCGAACGCGGGAGTGGCACCGGGGAGCTGTTTTTT. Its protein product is CASERGSGTGELFF.

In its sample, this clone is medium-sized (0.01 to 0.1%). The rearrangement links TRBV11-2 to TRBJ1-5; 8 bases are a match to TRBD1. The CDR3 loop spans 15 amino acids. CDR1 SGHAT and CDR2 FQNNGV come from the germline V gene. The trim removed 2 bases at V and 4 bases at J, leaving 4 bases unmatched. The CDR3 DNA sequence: TGTGCCAGCAGCTTAAACACAGGGGGTAATCAGCCCCAGCATTTT. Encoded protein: CASSLNTGGNQPQHF.

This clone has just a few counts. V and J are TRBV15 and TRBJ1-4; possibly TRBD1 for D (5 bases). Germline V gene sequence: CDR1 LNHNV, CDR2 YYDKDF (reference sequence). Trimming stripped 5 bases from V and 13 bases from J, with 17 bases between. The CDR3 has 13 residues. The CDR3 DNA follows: TGTGCCACCAGCCGAGGGACGGGTCAAAGACTGTTTTTT. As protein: CATSRGTGQRLFF.

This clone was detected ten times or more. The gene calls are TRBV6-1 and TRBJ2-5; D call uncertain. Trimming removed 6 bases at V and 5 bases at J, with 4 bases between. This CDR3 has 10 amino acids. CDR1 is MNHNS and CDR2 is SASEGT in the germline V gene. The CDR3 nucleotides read TGTGCCAGCAGAGGGGAGACCCAGTACTTC. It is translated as CASRGETQYF.

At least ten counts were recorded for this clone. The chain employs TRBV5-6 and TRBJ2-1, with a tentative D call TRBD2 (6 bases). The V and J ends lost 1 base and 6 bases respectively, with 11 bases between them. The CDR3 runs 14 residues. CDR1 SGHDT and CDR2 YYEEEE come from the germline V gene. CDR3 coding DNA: TGTGCCAGCAGCTTGATCGGAGGGAGCAATGAGCAGTTCTTC. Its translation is CASSLIGGSNEQFF. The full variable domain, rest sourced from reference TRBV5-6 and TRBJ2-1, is DAGVTQSPTHLIKTRGQQVTLRCSPKSGHDTVSWYQQALGQGPQFIFQYYEEEERQRGNFPDRFSGHQFPNYSSELNVNALLLGDSALYLCASSLIGGSNEQFFGPGTRLTVL.

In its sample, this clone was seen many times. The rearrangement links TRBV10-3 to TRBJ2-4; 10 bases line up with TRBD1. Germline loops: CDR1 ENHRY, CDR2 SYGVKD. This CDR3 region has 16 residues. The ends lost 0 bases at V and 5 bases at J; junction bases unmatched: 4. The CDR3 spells CAISESTGQGENIQYF. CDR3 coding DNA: TGTGCCATCAGTGAGTCGACAGGACAGGGGGAAAACATTCAGTACTTC.

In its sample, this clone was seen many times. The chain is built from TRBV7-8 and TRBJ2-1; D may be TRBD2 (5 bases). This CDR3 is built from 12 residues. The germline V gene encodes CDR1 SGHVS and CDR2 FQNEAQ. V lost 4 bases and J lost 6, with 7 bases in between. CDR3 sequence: CASSSLANEQFF. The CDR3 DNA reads TGTGCCAGCAGCTCCCTAGCCAATGAGCAGTTCTTC.

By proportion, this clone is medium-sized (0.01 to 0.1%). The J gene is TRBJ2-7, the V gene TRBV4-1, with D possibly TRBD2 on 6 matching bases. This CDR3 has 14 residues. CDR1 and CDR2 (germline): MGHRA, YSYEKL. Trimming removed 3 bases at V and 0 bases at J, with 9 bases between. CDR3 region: CASSQGTASYEQYF. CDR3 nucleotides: TGCGCCAGCAGCCAGGGGACTGCCTCCTACGAGCAGTACTTC.

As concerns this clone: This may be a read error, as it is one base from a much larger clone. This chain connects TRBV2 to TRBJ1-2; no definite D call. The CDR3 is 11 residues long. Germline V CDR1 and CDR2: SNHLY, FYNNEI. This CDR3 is CANSTDDGYTF. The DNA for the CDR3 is TGTGCCAACAGTACCGATGATGGCTACACCTTC.

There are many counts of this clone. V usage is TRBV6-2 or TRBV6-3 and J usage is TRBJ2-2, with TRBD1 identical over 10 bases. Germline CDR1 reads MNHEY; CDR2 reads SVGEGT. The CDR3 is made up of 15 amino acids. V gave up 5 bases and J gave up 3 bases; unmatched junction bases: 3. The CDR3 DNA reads TGTGCCAGCAGTGCTGGACAGGGGGACACCGGGGAGCTGTTTTTT. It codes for CASSAGQGDTGELFF.

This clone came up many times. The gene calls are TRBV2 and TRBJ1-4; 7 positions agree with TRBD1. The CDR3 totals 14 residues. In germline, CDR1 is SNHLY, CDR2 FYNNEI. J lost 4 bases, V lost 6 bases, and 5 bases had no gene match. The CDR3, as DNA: TGTGCCAGCAGCATGGGACAGATTAATGAAAAACTGTTTTTT. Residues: CASSMGQINEKLFF.

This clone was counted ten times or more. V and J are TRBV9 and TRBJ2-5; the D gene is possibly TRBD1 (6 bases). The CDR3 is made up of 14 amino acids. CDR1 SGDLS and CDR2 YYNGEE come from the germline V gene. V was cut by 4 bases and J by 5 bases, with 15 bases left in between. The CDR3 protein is CASSTRTDWETQYF. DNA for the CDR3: TGTGCCAGCAGCACACGGACAGATTGGGAGACCCAGTACTTC.